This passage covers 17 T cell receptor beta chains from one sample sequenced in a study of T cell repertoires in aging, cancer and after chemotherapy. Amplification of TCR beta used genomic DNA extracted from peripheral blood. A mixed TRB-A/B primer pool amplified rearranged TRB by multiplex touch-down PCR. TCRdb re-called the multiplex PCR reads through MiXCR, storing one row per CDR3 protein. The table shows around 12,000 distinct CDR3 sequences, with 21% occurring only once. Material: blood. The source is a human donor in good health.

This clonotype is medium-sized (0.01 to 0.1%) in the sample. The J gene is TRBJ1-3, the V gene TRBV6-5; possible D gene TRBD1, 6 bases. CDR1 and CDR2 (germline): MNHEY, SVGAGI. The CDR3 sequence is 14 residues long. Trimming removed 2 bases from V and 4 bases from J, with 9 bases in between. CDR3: CASSYGGPGNTIYF. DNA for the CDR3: TGTGCCAGCAGTTACGGGGGGCCGGGAAACACCATATATTTT.

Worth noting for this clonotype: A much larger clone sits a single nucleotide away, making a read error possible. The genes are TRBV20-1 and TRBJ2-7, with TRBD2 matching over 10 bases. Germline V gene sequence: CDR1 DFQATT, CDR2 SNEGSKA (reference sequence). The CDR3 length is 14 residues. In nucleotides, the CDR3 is TGCAGTGCTAGTCGGAGCGGGGGGGCCGACGAGCGGTACTTC. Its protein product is CSASRSGGADERYF.

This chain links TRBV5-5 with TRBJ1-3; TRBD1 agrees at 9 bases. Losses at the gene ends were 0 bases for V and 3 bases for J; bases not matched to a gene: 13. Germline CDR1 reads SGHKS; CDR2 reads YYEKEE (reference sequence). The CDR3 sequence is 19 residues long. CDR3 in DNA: TGTGCCAGCAGCTTGGAAGTTATGGACAGGGGAAATCTTGGAAACACCATATATTTT. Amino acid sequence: CASSLEVMDRGNLGNTIYF.

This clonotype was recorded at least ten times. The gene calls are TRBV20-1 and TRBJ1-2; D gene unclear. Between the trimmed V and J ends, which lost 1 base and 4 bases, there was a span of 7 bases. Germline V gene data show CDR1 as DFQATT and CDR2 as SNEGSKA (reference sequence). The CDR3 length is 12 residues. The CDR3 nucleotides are TGCAGTGCTAGAGCGGGAACCTATGGCTACACCTTC. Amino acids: CSARAGTYGYTF.

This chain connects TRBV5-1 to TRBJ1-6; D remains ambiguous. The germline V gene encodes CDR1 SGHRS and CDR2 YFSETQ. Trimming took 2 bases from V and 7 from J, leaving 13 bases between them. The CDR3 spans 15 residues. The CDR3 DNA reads TGCGCCAGCAGCTTCTCCGGGATGGAAAATTCACCCCTCCACTTT. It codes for CASSFSGMENSPLHF.

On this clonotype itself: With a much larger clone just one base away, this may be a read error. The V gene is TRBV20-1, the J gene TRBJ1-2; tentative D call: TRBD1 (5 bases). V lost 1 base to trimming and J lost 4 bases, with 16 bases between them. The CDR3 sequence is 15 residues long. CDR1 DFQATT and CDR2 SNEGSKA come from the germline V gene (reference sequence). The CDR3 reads CSARGQVGDGYGYTF. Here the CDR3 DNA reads TGCAGTGCTAGAGGTCAGGTAGGGGACGGCTATGGCTACACCTTC.

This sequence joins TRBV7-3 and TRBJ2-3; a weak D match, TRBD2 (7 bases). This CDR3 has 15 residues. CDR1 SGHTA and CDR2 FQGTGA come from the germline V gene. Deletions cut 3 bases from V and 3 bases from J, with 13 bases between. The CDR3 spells CASSLAGARTDTQYF. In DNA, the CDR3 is TGTGCCAGCAGCTTGGCGGGGGCCAGGACAGATACGCAGTATTTT.

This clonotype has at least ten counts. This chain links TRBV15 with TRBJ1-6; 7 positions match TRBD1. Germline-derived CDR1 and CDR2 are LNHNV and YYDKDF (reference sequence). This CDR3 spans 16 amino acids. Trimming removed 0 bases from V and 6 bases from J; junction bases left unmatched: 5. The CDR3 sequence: CATSRDRDSFNSPLHF. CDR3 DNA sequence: TGTGCCACCAGCAGAGATCGGGACAGCTTTAATTCACCCCTCCACTTT.

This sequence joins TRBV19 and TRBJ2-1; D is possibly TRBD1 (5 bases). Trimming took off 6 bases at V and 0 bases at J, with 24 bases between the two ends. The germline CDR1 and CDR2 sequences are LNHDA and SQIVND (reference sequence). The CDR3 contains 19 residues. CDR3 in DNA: TGTGCCAGTAGCCCCCTGGATAGACTTAGCAGGGCCTCCTACAATGAGCAGTTCTTC. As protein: CASSPLDRLSRASYNEQFF.

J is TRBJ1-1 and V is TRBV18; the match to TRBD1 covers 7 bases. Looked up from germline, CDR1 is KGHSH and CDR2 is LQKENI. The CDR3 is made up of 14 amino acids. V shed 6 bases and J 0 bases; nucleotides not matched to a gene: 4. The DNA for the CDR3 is TGTGCCAGCTCCTCACAGGGGTTGAACACTGAAGCTTTCTTT. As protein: CASSSQGLNTEAFF.

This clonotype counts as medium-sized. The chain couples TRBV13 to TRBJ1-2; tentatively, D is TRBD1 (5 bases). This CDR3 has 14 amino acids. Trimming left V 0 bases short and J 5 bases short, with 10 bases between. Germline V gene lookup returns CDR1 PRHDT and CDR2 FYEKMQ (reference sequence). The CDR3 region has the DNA TGTGCCAGCAGCTTAGGAGTGGAGGGGTATGGCTACACCTTC. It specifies CASSLGVEGYGYTF.

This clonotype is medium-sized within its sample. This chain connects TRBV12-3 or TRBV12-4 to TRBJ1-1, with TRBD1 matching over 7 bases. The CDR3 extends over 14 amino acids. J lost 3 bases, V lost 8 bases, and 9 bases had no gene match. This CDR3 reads CASGRTGLHTEAFF. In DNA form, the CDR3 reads TGTGCCAGCGGAAGGACAGGTTTGCACACTGAAGCTTTCTTT.

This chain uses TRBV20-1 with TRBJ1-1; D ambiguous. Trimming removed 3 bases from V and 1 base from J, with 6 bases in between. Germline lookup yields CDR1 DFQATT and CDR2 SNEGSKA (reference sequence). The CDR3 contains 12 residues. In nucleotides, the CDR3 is TGCAGTGCTAGGACACCGAACACTGAAGCTTTCTTT. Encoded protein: CSARTPNTEAFF.

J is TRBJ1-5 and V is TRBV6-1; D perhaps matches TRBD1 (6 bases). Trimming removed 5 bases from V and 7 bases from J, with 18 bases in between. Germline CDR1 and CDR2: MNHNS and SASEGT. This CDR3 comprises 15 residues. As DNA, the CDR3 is TGTGCCAGCAGTCGGAGCGGGGGGGCCGGACAGCCCCAGCATTTT. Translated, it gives CASSRSGGAGQPQHF.

CDR3 loop: CVRSRYSNQPQHF. DNA for the CDR3: TGTGTCAGAAGCCGATATAGCAATCAGCCCCAGCATTTT. V gene TRBV7-2 combines with J gene TRBJ1-5; D not resolved. Germline lookup yields CDR1 SGHTA and CDR2 FQGNSA. This CDR3 contains 13 residues.

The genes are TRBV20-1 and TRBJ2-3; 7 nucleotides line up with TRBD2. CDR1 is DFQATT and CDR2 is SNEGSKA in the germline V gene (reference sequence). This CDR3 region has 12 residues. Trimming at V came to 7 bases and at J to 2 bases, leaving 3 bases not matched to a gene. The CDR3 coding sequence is TGCAGTGGAGCGGGGCCCACAGATACGCAGTATTTT. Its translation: CSGAGPTDTQYF.

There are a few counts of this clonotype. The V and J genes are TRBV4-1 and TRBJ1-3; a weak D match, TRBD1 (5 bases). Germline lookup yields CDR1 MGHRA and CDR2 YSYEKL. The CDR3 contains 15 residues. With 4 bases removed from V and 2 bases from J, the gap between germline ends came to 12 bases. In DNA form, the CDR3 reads TGCGCCAGCAGCCCCCTCGGGGGTGCTGGAAACACCATATATTTT. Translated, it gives CASSPLGGAGNTIYF.